In its sample, the clone carrying this T cell receptor (beta chain) was seen many times. The antigen remains unidentified. The sample belongs to a study of human T cells and chemical hapten exposure. In the study overall: On the upper back, patch tests were applied with 0.01% DPC and read at 6 days.

The time point was: patch test 2, 6 weeks after DPC sensitization. Sample treatment: therapeutic diphenylcyclopropenone sensitization with weekly scalp DPC. The study enrolled 18 to 70-year-old alopecia patients suitable for DPC. TCRdb reanalysed the RACE reads using MiXCR and keeps one entry per CDR3 protein. The sample has a few hundred thousand distinct CDR3 sequences; about 6.9% are singletons. Points from the study as a whole: Large CDR3 similarity clusters arose significantly more often from expanded TCRs than from controls.

Germline loops: CDR1 LGHDT, CDR2 YNNKEL (reference sequence). V lost 4 bases, J lost 9 bases, and 7 bases stayed unmatched. The CDR3 runs 15 residues. Sequenced here: whole blood, sampled in connection with sensitization to the hapten diphenylcyclopropenone (DPC). The receptor comes from a woman under 30 with alopecia areata. Some clones in this sample may be carry-over from other donors' samples. The chain is built from TRBV3-1 and TRBJ2-1; 12 bases are a match to TRBD2. The CDR3 spells CASSPPSGGDGEQFF. Here the CDR3 DNA reads TGTGCCAGCAGCCCTCCTAGCGGGGGGGATGGTGAGCAGTTCTTC.